This entry features one T cell receptor beta chain sequence. The antigen is undetermined. Amounts of roughly 0.95-11 million cryopreserved PBMC were held in the samples before DNA extraction. The germline V and J ends were trimmed by 4 bases and 5 bases, with 19 bases remaining between them. This CDR3 spans 15 amino acids. The V gene's germline CDR1 is SGHDT and CDR2 YYEEEE. It was version v3.0 of the immunoSEQ assay that was run at survey level. Repertoires were generated with immunoSEQ multiplex PCR, while TCRdb's copy carries only in-frame clones and drops some. The sample lists tens of thousands of clones, around 96% occurring once. The sample comes from a study of long-term antiretroviral therapy in people with HIV. Overall study findings and caveats: For ART adherence, viral resistance and therapy changes, no data were available. Within the repertoire, clones expanded before ART were dominant at all time points. HIV repertoires showed narrower CDR3 length ranges than controls.

The gene calls are TRBV5-6 and TRBJ2-7; D possibly corresponds to TRBD2 (6 bases). The sequencing here drew on unsorted PBMCs, taken more than 6 years after starting antiretroviral therapy. This clonotype originated in a young man with HIV. The CDR3 here is CASSPPTSPTNEQYF. CDR3 coding DNA: TGTGCCAGCAGCCCCCCGACTAGTCCCACGAACGAGCAGTACTTC.